This entry is about one TCR beta chain. Trimming left V 5 bases short and J 7 bases short, with 17 bases between. Per the germline V gene, CDR1 is SGHTA and CDR2 is FQGNSA. This CDR3 is built from 14 residues. As processed by the authors: In the immunoSEQ data, sequences were junction-only and lacked quality scores, so filtering differed. Generated by immunoSEQ multiplex PCR, the TCRdb table keeps only in-frame clones and is missing some. The V and J calls and clone size come from that table; D and trimming were worked out from the DNA. The repertoire holds 950,000 to 1,100,000 clones, with approximately 80% as singletons. Naive CD4+ cells were CD45RA-selected; the remaining cells were memory. This sample stems from a study of shared clonotypes between healthy human individuals. At the level of the study: Each donor contributed plates that comprised three CD4 naive, three CD4 memory, two CD8 naive and one CD8 memory.

V usage is TRBV7-2 and J usage is TRBJ1-1; TRBD1 might be the D (6 bases). Sample: memory CD4+ T cells from PBMCs. The subset: CD45RA-negative fraction. The source of this sequence is a man aged 18 to 29 in good health. Some clones in this sample may be carry-over from other donors' samples. The CDR3 here is CASSEKRQASEAFF. The CDR3 bases are TGTGCCAGCAGCGAGAAGAGACAGGCCAGTGAAGCTTTCTTT.